The rows below give T cell receptor beta chains drawn from one sample of a study of T cells expressing NK-cell markers. Following a re-call of the 5' RACE reads, TCRdb has one entry per CDR3 protein and lacks DNA. This table holds around 550,000 distinct CDR3 sequences. Sample: blood T cells: a sorted CD56 or NKG2C T cell subset, CD4+ or CD8+ T cells, or bulk PBMC T cells (not recorded which). The receptors stem from a man aged 18 to 35 in good health. The CDR3 runs from the conserved cysteine through the conserved F or W. The order of the fields is V gene, J gene, CDR3 protein.

TRBV18,TRBJ2-5,CASSPTLGQGGQETQYF
TRBV29-1,TRBJ2-3,CSAAAGVSTDTQYF
TRBV7-2,TRBJ2-7,CASSSDRLRREQYF
TRBV11-3,TRBJ2-3,CASSLGSSSDTQYF
TRBV29-1,TRBJ2-1,CSATGFVGGYNEQFF
TRBV4-2,TRBJ2-1,CASSRALRGVAGSYNEQFF
TRBV4-2,TRBJ1-2,CASSQDGPQGGGYTF
TRBV12-3/TRBV12-4,TRBJ2-1,CASSKTDNEQFF
TRBV2,TRBJ2-1,CASSEYREGGNEQFF
TRBV6-6,TRBJ2-1,CASSLMPGHEFF
TRBV12-3/TRBV12-4,TRBJ1-2,CASSLANTGRSYGYTF
TRBV9,TRBJ2-1,CASSPRGSGGMGEQFF
TRBV7-2,TRBJ2-1,CASSFPSGSITYNEQFF
TRBV20-1,TRBJ1-3,CSANGQGLGNTIYF
TRBV7-2,TRBJ2-7,CASSPPPGSYEQYF
TRBV12-3/TRBV12-4,TRBJ1-1,CASSRTRNTEAFF
TRBV5-1,TRBJ1-4,CASSIRGTNEKLFF
TRBV2,TRBJ2-3,CARGTGGTDTQYF
TRBV5-1,TRBJ1-2,CASSLQGPGTGGSYGYTF
TRBV6-2/TRBV6-3,TRBJ2-1,CAAGGLADEQFF
TRBV7-2,TRBJ2-1,CASSLGGGGGEQFF
TRBV7-9,TRBJ1-4,CASSPSGTGGEKLFF
TRBV5-1,TRBJ1-2,CASSVSPQDRGFVGYTF
TRBV27,TRBJ2-1,CASSLLAADNEQFF
TRBV27,TRBJ2-7,CASSVGQGASYEQYF
TRBV7-2,TRBJ2-7,CASTPSRGIDEQYF
TRBV28,TRBJ2-3,CASSTQVWDRTDTQYF
TRBV7-9,TRBJ2-1,CASSPPREQFF
TRBV5-1,TRBJ1-2,CASSQNRDWANYGYTF
TRBV24-1,TRBJ2-3,CATSDSQTAIFRTDTQYF
TRBV6-4,TRBJ2-1,CASSTGDRGSNEQFF
TRBV7-8,TRBJ2-1,CASSLGVRSSYNEQFF
TRBV28,TRBJ2-7,CASREQGISYEQYF
TRBV7-9,TRBJ2-6,CASSSQRSGANVLTF
TRBV5-1,TRBJ1-3,CASSRDRASGNTIYF
TRBV5-1,TRBJ2-6,CASSIRTGGVNTGANVLTF
TRBV12-3/TRBV12-4,TRBJ2-7,CASSRGTGSSYEQYF
TRBV25-1,TRBJ2-2,CASTRGLGGRGELFF
TRBV2,TRBJ2-5,CASSPGHFTQETQYF
TRBV4-2,TRBJ1-5,CASSQIELQPQHF